The present T cell receptor beta chain was sequenced within a study of OX40 agonist ivuxolimab in advanced cancers. Notes on the research overall: The costimulatory receptor OX40 (CD134) was targeted by ivuxolimab, a fully human IgG2 agonistic monoclonal antibody. The monotherapy dose-escalation portion (N = 52 patients) of the phase I ivuxolimab trial is reported in the paper. Patients were allowed to have had prior anti-PD-1, anti-PD-L1 or anti-CTLA-4 therapy, and around two fifths of the dose-escalation patients had been treated with checkpoint inhibitors. Intravenous ivuxolimab was administered to patients every 2 weeks at six dose levels: 0.01, 0.1, 0.3, 1.5, 3 and 10 mg/kg. A male proportion of 70% to 90% and a mean age of approximately 61 years, ranging from roughly 23 to 90, were recorded for the dose-escalation cohort. Peripheral TCRbeta sequencing aimed to test whether ivuxolimab altered TCR sequence diversity and caused clonal T-cell expansion. Partial responses were achieved by three dose-escalation patients, of whom one had hepatocellular carcinoma and two had cutaneous melanoma. Of the approximately 54 patients in dose escalation, around 20 had hepatocellular carcinoma, some 15 had melanoma, 9 had renal cell carcinoma and 9 had head and neck cancer.

Genomic DNA was extracted from sorted cells for sequencing of the TCRbeta CDR3 region. The immunoSEQ Assay was used for sequencing of TCRbeta CDR3 regions. TCRdb took over this immuneACCESS table, retaining in-frame rearrangements with V and J assigned. Such tables are incomplete; in checked studies, under half of the missing clones stem from an unresolved V gene, and the remainder is unexplained. The sample profile shows 49,000 or so clones; roughly 84% of them were found once. 2.6% of the sample is in the top ten clones. Patients with autoimmune disease history or receiving systemic immunosuppression were excluded from the trial. In every dose cohort, peripheral blood was drawn for TCR sequencing at baseline, cycle 4 day 1, and cycle 7 day 1. The samples were drawn from a first-in-human, open-label, multicenter phase I dose-escalation trial of ivuxolimab. The trial enrolled adults with locally advanced or metastatic head and neck squamous cell, hepatocellular, melanoma or renal cell carcinoma. Before TCR sequencing, CD4+ T cells and CD8+ T cells were sorted from peripheral blood as separate populations.

At the junction V is shortened by 4 bases and J by 0 bases, with 10 bases in between. The CDR3 starts with the cysteine, ends with the phenylalanine, and has 15 residues. Solely the CDR3 DNA is kept, with 45 bases framed from the first base. Looking up the germline V gene (reference sequence) yields CDR1 LNHDA and CDR2 SQIVND. This clone was seen a handful of times. This receptor's antigen is unknown. No much larger clonotype is one base removed from it; base qualities were not supplied. Results the study describes overall, beyond this receptor: Which antigens the clonally expanded peripheral T cells were specific for was not determined. Partial responders in the 0.1-3.0 mg/kg groups had among the lowest normalized peripheral clonal expansion, especially among CD8+ T cells. Low levels of normalized T-cell clonal expansion were also seen in some patients who did not respond. At doses of 0.1 to 3.0 mg/kg, clonal expansion of both CD4+ and CD8+ T cells in blood was seen between baseline and week 6. After ivuxolimab, expanded clones were on average more numerous among CD8+ T cells than among CD4+ T cells.

The source is an adult with an advanced solid tumor such as melanoma, head and neck, liver or kidney cancer. The sequencing used CD4+ or CD8+ T cells sorted from blood, collected in a trial of the OX40 agonist ivuxolimab. The sequence links TRBV19 to TRBJ1-3, with no reliable assignment of the D segment. The CDR3 reads as follows: CASSKESTSGNTIYF. The DNA sequence reads TGTGCCAGTAGTAAAGAGTCTACCTCTGGAAACACCATATATTTT. The variable domain in full, with residues beyond the CDR3 obtained from the reference TRBV19 and TRBJ1-3 genes, is DGGITQSPKYLFRKEGQNVTLSCEQNLNHDAMYWYRQDPGQGLRLIYYSQIVNDFQKGDIAEGYSVSREKKESFPLTVTSAQKNPTAFYLCASSKESTSGNTIYFGEGSWLTVV.